One and the same sample provided the 22 T cell receptor beta chains below, sequenced in a study of OX40 agonist ivuxolimab in advanced cancers. Profiling relied on immunoSEQ multiplex PCR, and the TCRdb table lists in-frame clones only, not all of them. The top ten hold under 2% of the sample, which has nearly 85,000 clones, about 86% seen once. The sample was CD4+ or CD8+ T cells sorted from blood, taken in a trial of the OX40 agonist ivuxolimab. These receptors came from an adult with an advanced solid tumor such as melanoma, head and neck, liver or kidney cancer.

The V gene is TRBV27, the J gene TRBJ2-7; D is perhaps TRBD1 (6 bases). V was clipped by 0 bases and J by 0 bases, with 12 bases between them. The CDR3 has 16 amino acids. Germline V gives CDR1 MNHEY, CDR2 SMNVEV (reference sequence). CDR3 in amino acids: CASSLSRQASSYEQYF. CDR3 coding DNA: TGTGCCAGCAGTTTATCTCGACAGGCAAGCTCCTACGAGCAGTACTTC.

The chain carries TRBV18 and TRBJ1-1; D possibly corresponds to TRBD1 (5 bases). Between the trimmed V and J ends, which lost 6 bases and 2 bases, there was a span of 10 bases. CDR1 and CDR2 (germline): KGHSH, LQKENI. This CDR3 is built from 13 residues. The CDR3: CASSRQPNTEAFF. The CDR3 DNA follows: TGTGCCAGCTCCCGACAGCCTAACACTGAAGCTTTCTTT.

J is TRBJ1-1 and V is TRBV7-6, with TRBD1 matching over 8 bases. This CDR3 comprises 14 residues. J lost 5 bases, V lost 5 bases, and 7 bases had no gene match. The V gene's germline CDR1 is SGHVS and CDR2 FNYEAQ. The CDR3 DNA sequence: TGTGCCAGCAGCCCCCAGGGGGCTTCGACTGAAGCTTTCTTT. Protein: CASSPQGASTEAFF.

This chain joins TRBV6-5 and TRBJ2-7, with D perhaps matching TRBD1 (6 bases). The germline V gene has CDR1 MNHEY and CDR2 SVGAGI. Trimming shortened V by 6 bases and J by 12 bases, and 18 bases separated the two germline ends. The CDR3 is 12 amino acids. The CDR3 sequence: CASSRTGKLLYF. The DNA for the CDR3 is TGTGCCAGCAGCCGTACAGGGAAGTTACTGTACTTC.

This clone was seen just once. The chain has TRBV7-6 and TRBJ1-5; TRBD1 is a possible D gene (6 bases). The CDR3 has 13 amino acids. Deletions cut 6 bases from V and 3 bases from J, with 9 bases between. Per the germline V gene, CDR1 is SGHVS and CDR2 is FNYEAQ. This CDR3 is CASSGQYNQPQHF. CDR3 bases: TGTGCCAGCAGTGGACAGTACAATCAGCCCCAGCATTTT.

This clone has a single count. The V and J genes are TRBV9 and TRBJ2-5; TRBD2 matches 8 bases. The V gene end was trimmed by 0 bases and the J gene end by 2 bases; junction bases not matched to a gene: 6. This CDR3 is 16 amino acids long. Germline CDR1 SGDLS, CDR2 YYNGEE. CDR3 in DNA: TGTGCCAGCAGCGTAGACAGCGGGGGCCCACAAGAGACCCAGTACTTC. Amino acids: CASSVDSGGPQETQYF.

This sequence joins TRBV6-5 and TRBJ1-1, with no clear D. CDR1 and CDR2 (germline): MNHEY, SVGAGI. Trimming stripped 6 bases from V and 5 bases from J, with 10 bases between. The CDR3 contains 12 residues. The CDR3 nucleotides read TGTGCCAGCAGGCACAGCTCTACTGAAGCTTTCTTT. It encodes CASRHSSTEAFF.

The chain recombines TRBV29-1 with TRBJ1-4; a possible D gene is TRBD1 (6 bases). The CDR3 is 15 amino acids. Trimming shortened V by 2 bases and J by 3 bases, and 13 bases separated the two germline ends. CDR1 is SQVTM, CDR2 ANQGSEA, per germline. The CDR3: CSVETGMAANEKLFF. CDR3 nucleotides: TGCAGCGTTGAAACAGGGATGGCGGCTAATGAAAAACTGTTTTTT.

The chain links TRBV28 to TRBJ1-2; D gene ambiguous. Germline V CDR1 and CDR2: MDHEN, SYDVKM. The CDR3 totals 13 residues. V gave up 8 bases and J gave up 8 bases, with 18 bases separating them. CDR3 protein: CASFIGEINGYTF. The CDR3, as DNA: TGTGCCAGCTTCATTGGAGAGATCAACGGCTACACCTTC.

V is TRBV7-9 and J is TRBJ2-3; tentatively, D is TRBD1 (5 bases). The CDR3 totals 16 residues. Trimming took 2 bases from V and 0 from J, leaving 12 bases between them. The V gene's germline CDR1 is SEHNR and CDR2 FQNEAQ (reference sequence). In nucleotides, the CDR3 is TGTGCCAGCAGCTTATATTCTGGGGCTAGCACAGATACGCAGTATTTT. Residues: CASSLYSGASTDTQYF.

J is TRBJ1-4 and V is TRBV5-1; possibly TRBD1 for D (6 bases). Germline loops: CDR1 SGHRS, CDR2 YFSETQ. Trimming left V 2 bases short and J 4 bases short, with 15 bases between. The CDR3 sequence is 16 residues long. Written as DNA, the CDR3 is TGCGCCAGCAGCTTCCTTCCGACAGGCCTTAATGAAAAACTGTTTTTT. Translating it yields CASSFLPTGLNEKLFF.

This chain connects TRBV6-1 to TRBJ2-2; 12 bases line up with TRBD1. CDR1 is MNHNS, CDR2 SASEGT, per germline. CDR3 length: 16 amino acids. Losses at the gene ends were 4 bases for V and 4 bases for J; bases not matched to a gene: 4. This CDR3 is CASSGRDRGPTGELFF. The CDR3, as DNA: TGTGCCAGCAGTGGCCGGGACAGGGGGCCCACCGGGGAGCTGTTTTTT.

V gene TRBV28 combines with J gene TRBJ2-2; 8 nucleotides agree with TRBD1. J lost 6 bases, V lost 5 bases, and 11 bases had no gene match. Looked up from germline, CDR1 is MDHEN and CDR2 is SYDVKM. The CDR3 has 16 residues. The CDR3 DNA sequence: TGTGCCAGCAGTGGGCGGACAGGGTCCCCCGCCGGGGAGCTGTTTTTT. Translated, it gives CASSGRTGSPAGELFF.

This clone showed up just once. The V call is TRBV7-2, the J call TRBJ1-3; 10 nucleotides match TRBD1. Germline CDR1 is SGHTA and CDR2 is FQGNSA. The V gene end was trimmed by 6 bases and the J gene end by 0 bases; junction bases not matched to a gene: 11. The CDR3 loop spans 18 amino acids. The CDR3 sequence: CASSLTGTGVVSGNTIYF. The CDR3 DNA reads TGTGCCAGCAGTTTAACCGGGACAGGGGTCGTCTCTGGAAACACCATATATTTT. The full variable domain, its missing parts supplied by reference TRBV7-2 and TRBJ1-3, is GAGVSQSPSNKVTEKGKDVELRCDPISGHTALYWYRQSLGQGLEFLIYFQGNSAPDKSGLPSDRFSAERTGGSVSTLTIQRTQQEDSAVYLCASSLTGTGVVSGNTIYFGEGSWLTVV.

The chain carries TRBV19 and TRBJ1-2; possible D gene TRBD1, 6 bases. This CDR3 spans 15 amino acids. Trimming removed 6 bases at V and 1 base at J, with 15 bases between. Looked up from germline, CDR1 is LNHDA and CDR2 is SQIVND (reference sequence). The CDR3 reads CASSDLGRGNYGYTF. The CDR3 DNA reads TGTGCCAGTAGCGATCTTGGCAGGGGTAACTATGGCTACACCTTC.

The genes are TRBV5-4 and TRBJ2-2; 9 positions match TRBD1. The CDR3 consists of 19 residues. Germline V gene sequence: CDR1 SGHNT, CDR2 YYREEE (reference sequence). The V and J ends lost 4 bases and 7 bases, in that order; junction bases with no gene match: 20. CDR3 nucleotides: TGTGCCAGCAGCCCCCGTCAGGGGCCGGACAGGGGACGAGGCGGGGAGCTGTTTTTT. Translated: CASSPRQGPDRGRGGELFF.

The chain has TRBV6-6 and TRBJ2-5; TRBD1 might be the D (6 bases). There are 14 residues in the CDR3. V was trimmed by 5 bases and J by 7 bases, leaving 17 bases between them. Germline CDR1 reads MNHNY; CDR2 reads SVGAGI (reference sequence). This CDR3 reads CASSGGPGEGTQYF. The CDR3 DNA reads TGTGCCAGCAGTGGGGGCCCGGGCGAGGGGACCCAGTACTTC.

The rearrangement joins TRBV10-3 to TRBJ2-5, with 8 bases fitting TRBD2. The germline CDR1 and CDR2 sequences are ENHRY and SYGVKD. V gave up 3 bases and J gave up 1 base; unmatched junction bases: 4. CDR3 size: 15 residues. This chain's CDR3 is CAISEVRGGQETQYF. The CDR3 DNA follows: TGTGCCATCAGTGAAGTACGGGGGGGCCAAGAGACCCAGTACTTC.

This rearrangement joins TRBV7-3 to TRBJ1-1; 7 nucleotides agree with TRBD1. The J segment lost 4 bases and the V segment lost 6 bases, leaving 14 bases of the junction unmatched. The germline V gene encodes CDR1 SGHTA and CDR2 FQGTGA. The CDR3 has 16 residues. This CDR3 reads CASSPTTGTAGTEAFF. As DNA, the CDR3 is TGTGCCAGCAGTCCCACGACAGGGACGGCAGGCACTGAAGCTTTCTTT.

The genes are TRBV7-9 and TRBJ2-3; D might be TRBD1 (5 bases). This CDR3 region has 15 residues. CDR1 is SEHNR and CDR2 is FQNEAQ in the germline V gene (reference sequence). Trimming left V 8 bases short and J 0 bases short, with 15 bases between. The chain's CDR3 is CASGARDPSTDTQYF. The CDR3 bases are TGTGCCAGCGGGGCTAGAGATCCTAGCACAGATACGCAGTATTTT.

The chain is built from TRBV7-8 and TRBJ2-5; possible D gene TRBD1, 7 bases. Germline V gives CDR1 SGHVS, CDR2 FQNEAQ. The V gene lost 2 bases and the J gene lost 2 bases, with 12 bases spanning the gap. The length of the CDR3 is 15 residues. Written as DNA, the CDR3 is TGTGCCAGCAGCTTAAGGTCAGGGGGGCAAGAGACCCAGTACTTC. This encodes CASSLRSGGQETQYF.

This clone was picked up one time. V gene TRBV7-2 combines with J gene TRBJ1-6, with D perhaps matching TRBD1 (5 bases). The CDR3 runs 15 residues. Trimming stripped 1 base from V and 6 bases from J, with 10 bases between. Germline CDR1 reads SGHTA; CDR2 reads FQGNSA. CDR3 residues: CASSLVGGGNSPLHF. For the CDR3, the DNA is TGTGCCAGCAGCTTAGTGGGGGGTGGTAATTCACCCCTCCACTTT.